The rows below give T cell receptor beta chains drawn from one sample of a study of blood T cells in healthy people across ages. TCRdb re-called the 5' RACE reads through MiXCR, storing one row per CDR3 protein. This sample has about a million distinct CDR3 sequences, with approximately 49% found just once. Sequencing was carried out using blood. The receptors come from a young man in good health. CDR3s include the opening cysteine and the closing phenylalanine or tryptophan. A D gene is named only where the DNA matches it firmly. The size of a clone is reported for some rows only, either as once, few or many, or as a class for expanded clones.

>TRBV20-1|TRBJ2-3|-|many
TGCAGTGCTAGAAGGGAAACTGGCGGCACAGATACGCAGTATTTT
CSARRETGGTDTQYF
>TRBV12-3/TRBV12-4|TRBJ2-7|-|-
TGTGCCAGCAGCACAGGGACCCCCTACGAGCAGTACTTC
CASSTGTPYEQYF
>TRBV12-3/TRBV12-4|TRBJ1-5|-|few
TGTGCCAGCAGTTTCACCGAGGGCAATCAGCCCCAGCATTTT
CASSFTEGNQPQHF
>TRBV29-1|TRBJ2-1|TRBD2|few
TGCAGCGTCGGGACTAGCTCCCACAATGAGCAGTTCTTC
CSVGTSSHNEQFF
>TRBV10-3|TRBJ2-3|-|few
TGTGCCACCTCCGGGTCAGCCGCGACAGATACGCAGTATTTT
CATSGSAATDTQYF
>TRBV11-3|TRBJ2-3|-|few
TGTGCCAGCAGCTTAGTAGGGACCACCACAGATACGCAGTATTTT
CASSLVGTTTDTQYF
>TRBV10-3|TRBJ2-1|TRBD2|-
TGTGCCATCAGGAGGTCCGGGCGGGGGGGAGGCGATGAGCAGTTCTTC
CAIRRSGRGGGDEQFF
>TRBV4-1|TRBJ2-6|TRBD1|few
TGCGCCAGCAGCCCCGAGACAGGGAATGGGGCCAACGTCCTGACTTTC
CASSPETGNGANVLTF
>TRBV15|TRBJ2-5|-|few
TGTGCCACCAGCAGAGACCCGGGCGGAGGGGAGACCCAGTACTTC
CATSRDPGGGETQYF
>TRBV7-7|TRBJ1-5|-|-
TGCGCTAGCAGCCGGGGGGGTACCGGGGATCAGCCCCAGCATTTT
CASSRGGTGDQPQHF
>TRBV6-6|TRBJ2-4|-|-
TGTGCCAGCATGACGGGGGTCGGCAAAAACATTCAGTACTTC
CASMTGVGKNIQYF
>TRBV5-1|TRBJ2-3|TRBD2|-
TGCGCCAGCAGCTTGTCCCGGGGGGTAGTGGATACGCAGTATTTT
CASSLSRGVVDTQYF
>TRBV5-6|TRBJ2-5|TRBD1|-
TGTGCCAGCAGCTTGGTGGGACAGGGGTTCCAAGAGACCCAGTACTTC
CASSLVGQGFQETQYF
>TRBV10-3|TRBJ1-2|TRBD1|few
TGTGCCATCAGTGTGGACAGGGAGGTCGGCTATGGCTACACCTTC
CAISVDREVGYGYTF
>TRBV6-2/TRBV6-3|TRBJ2-1|TRBD1|-
TGTGCCAGCAGTGCCTCGTGGACAGGAGGCAATGAGCAGTTCTTC
CASSASWTGGNEQFF
>TRBV12-3/TRBV12-4|TRBJ1-2|-|-
TGTGCCAGCAGCTACAGGGTCCATGACTACACCTTC
CASSYRVHDYTF
>TRBV12-3/TRBV12-4|TRBJ1-2|-|-
TGTGCCAGCAGGCACCTAACAGAGAAAGCTAACTATGGCTACACCTTC
CASRHLTEKANYGYTF
>TRBV4-2|TRBJ1-4|-|-
TGTGCCAGCAGCTTCCGGGACTCTAATGAAAAACTGTTTTTT
CASSFRDSNEKLFF
>TRBV20-1|TRBJ2-5|-|-
TGCAGAGCTACATACGGAAAAGAGACCCAGTACTTC
CRATYGKETQYF
>TRBV3-1|TRBJ2-1|-|-
TGTGCCAGCAGCCAAGGCCAGGGGAATGGGCAGTTCTTC
CASSQGQGNGQFF
>TRBV27|TRBJ2-7|TRBD2|many
TGCGCCAGCAGCTTGAGCGGGAGGGCCTACGAGCAGTACTTC
CASSLSGRAYEQYF
>TRBV27|TRBJ1-6|TRBD1|-
TGTGCCAGCAGACCAGGACAGGGTAGCTCACCCCTCCACTTT
CASRPGQGSSPLHF
>TRBV5-1|TRBJ2-2|-|-
TGCGCCAGCAGCACCCGAGAGGACACCGGGGAGCTGTTTTTT
CASSTREDTGELFF
>TRBV6-5|TRBJ2-1|TRBD2|once
TGTGCCAGCAGTTCACTAGCGGGGGTGACCTACAATGAGCAGTTCTTC
CASSSLAGVTYNEQFF
>TRBV25-1|TRBJ2-2|-|few
TGTGCCAGCAGTGAAGGCCGAGCGAGCGGGGAGCTGTTTTTT
CASSEGRASGELFF
>TRBV4-2|TRBJ2-3|TRBD2|-
TGTGCCAGCAGTCAAGATCACGCGGGGGGGACAGATACGCAGTATTTT
CASSQDHAGGTDTQYF
>TRBV4-3|TRBJ2-4|TRBD1|once
TGCGCCAGCAGCCAAGATAGGGGGACAGGGGGAGATCTAGCCAAAAACATTCAGTACTTC
CASSQDRGTGGDLAKNIQYF
>TRBV15|TRBJ2-7|-|-
TGTGCCACCAGCGCTCCGTTAACTAGTATCCCCGAGCAGTACTTC
CATSAPLTSIPEQYF
>TRBV12-3/TRBV12-4|TRBJ2-5|TRBD1|-
TGTGCCAGCAGTCGGCTACAGGGGGCCGGAGAGACCCAGTACTTC
CASSRLQGAGETQYF
>TRBV29-1|TRBJ2-7|TRBD1|-
TGCAGCGCCCGGACAGGGGGGGCGTCGGGAAACAAGCAGTACTTC
CSARTGGASGNKQYF
>TRBV20-1|TRBJ2-1|TRBD1|few
TGCAGTGGCGAGACAGGGACGGTGAAACCTGAGCAGTTCTTC
CSGETGTVKPEQFF
>TRBV4-1|TRBJ2-3|TRBD1|-
TGCGCCAGCGGAGGGTACAGGGGGCCCACAGATACGCAGTATTTT
CASGGYRGPTDTQYF
>TRBV6-1|TRBJ2-5|-|-
TGTGCCAGCAGTGAAGCGGGATGGAGGGAGACCCAGTACTTC
CASSEAGWRETQYF